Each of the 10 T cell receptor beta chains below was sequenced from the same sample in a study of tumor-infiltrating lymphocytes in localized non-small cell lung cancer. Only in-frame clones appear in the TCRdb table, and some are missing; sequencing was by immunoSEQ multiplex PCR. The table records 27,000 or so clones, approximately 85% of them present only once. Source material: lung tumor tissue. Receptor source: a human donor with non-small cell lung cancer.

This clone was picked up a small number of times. CDR3 bases: TGCGCCAGCCGCATTCAGGTTAACACTGAAGCTTTCTTT. Translated: CASRIQVNTEAFF. This sequence joins TRBV5-1 and TRBJ1-1; no reliable D call. V was clipped by 7 bases and J by 2 bases, with 12 bases between them. The germline V gene encodes CDR1 SGHRS and CDR2 YFSETQ. This CDR3 is 13 amino acids long. The whole variable domain, remainder taken from reference TRBV5-1 and TRBJ1-1, is KAGVTQTPRYLIKTRGQQVTLSCSPISGHRSVSWYQQTPGQGLQFLFEYFSETQRNKGNFPGRFSGRQFSNSRSEMNVSTLELGDSALYLCASRIQVNTEAFFGQGTRLTVV.

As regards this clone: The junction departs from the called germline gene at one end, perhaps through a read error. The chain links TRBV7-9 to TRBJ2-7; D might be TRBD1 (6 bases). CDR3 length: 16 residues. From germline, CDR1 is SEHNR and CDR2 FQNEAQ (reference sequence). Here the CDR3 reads CASSLGSPGQTTSVPF. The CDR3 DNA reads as TGTGCCAGCAGCTTAGGGAGTCCGGGACAAACTACCTCGGTCCCGTTC.

CDR3 sequence (DNA): TGTGCCAGTAGTATCAGGGGGACAGGCAGATCAACTAATGAAAAACTGTTTTTT. Protein sequence: CASSIRGTGRSTNEKLFF. The chain recombines TRBV19 with TRBJ1-4, with TRBD1 identical over 8 bases. The trim removed 3 bases at V and 0 bases at J, leaving 9 bases unmatched. The CDR3 contains 18 residues. Germline assignment: CDR1 LNHDA and CDR2 SQIVND (reference sequence).

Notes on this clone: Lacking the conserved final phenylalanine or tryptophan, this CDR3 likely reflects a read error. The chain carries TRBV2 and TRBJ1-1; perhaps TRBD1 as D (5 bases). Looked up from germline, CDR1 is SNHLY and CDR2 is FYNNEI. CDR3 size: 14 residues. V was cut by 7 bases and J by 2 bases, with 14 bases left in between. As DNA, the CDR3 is TGTGCCAGCACTTATAGTGGGGGAAACACTGAAGCTTTCATT. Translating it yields CASTYSGGNTEAFI.

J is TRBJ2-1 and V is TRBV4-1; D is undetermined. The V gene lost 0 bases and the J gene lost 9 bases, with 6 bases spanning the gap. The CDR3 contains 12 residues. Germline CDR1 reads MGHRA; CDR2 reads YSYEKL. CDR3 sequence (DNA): TGCGCCAGCAGCCAAGATAACGGTGAGCAGTTCTTC. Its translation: CASSQDNGEQFF.

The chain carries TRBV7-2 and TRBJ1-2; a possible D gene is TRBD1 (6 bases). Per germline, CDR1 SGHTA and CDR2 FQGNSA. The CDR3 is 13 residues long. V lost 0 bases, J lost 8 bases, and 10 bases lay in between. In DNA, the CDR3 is TGTGCCAGCAGCTTAGCCGGGGGCTTGGGCTACACCTTC. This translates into CASSLAGGLGYTF.

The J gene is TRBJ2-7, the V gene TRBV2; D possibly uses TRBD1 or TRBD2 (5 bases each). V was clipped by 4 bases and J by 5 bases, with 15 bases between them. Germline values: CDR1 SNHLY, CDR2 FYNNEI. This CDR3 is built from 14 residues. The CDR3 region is CASSARRDVHEQYF. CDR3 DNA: TGTGCCAGCAGTGCACGCAGGGACGTCCACGAGCAGTACTTC.

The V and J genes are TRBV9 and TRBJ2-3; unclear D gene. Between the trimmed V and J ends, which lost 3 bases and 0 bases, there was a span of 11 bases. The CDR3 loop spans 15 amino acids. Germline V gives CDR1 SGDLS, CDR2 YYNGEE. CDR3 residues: CASSAVPISTDTQYF. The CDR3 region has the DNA TGTGCCAGCAGCGCAGTGCCGATTAGCACAGATACGCAGTATTTT. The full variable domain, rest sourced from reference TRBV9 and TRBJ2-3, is DSGVTQTPKHLITATGQRVTLRCSPRSGDLSVYWYQQSLDQGLQFLIQYYNGEERAKGNILERFSAQQFPDLHSELNLSSLELGDSALYFCASSAVPISTDTQYFGPGTRLTVL.

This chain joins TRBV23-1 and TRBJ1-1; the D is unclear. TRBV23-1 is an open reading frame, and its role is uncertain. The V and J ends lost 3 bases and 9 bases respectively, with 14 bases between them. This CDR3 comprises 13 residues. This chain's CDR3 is CASSQRTESKAFF. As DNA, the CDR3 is TGCGCCAGCAGTCAGAGGACGGAAAGTAAAGCTTTCTTT.

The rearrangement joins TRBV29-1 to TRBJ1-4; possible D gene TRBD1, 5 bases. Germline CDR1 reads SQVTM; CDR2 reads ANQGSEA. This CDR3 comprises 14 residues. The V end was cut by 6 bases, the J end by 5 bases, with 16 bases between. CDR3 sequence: CSVKTTASNEKLFF. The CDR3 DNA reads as TGCAGCGTAAAGACGACAGCCTCAAATGAAAAACTGTTTTTT.